The following is a TCR beta chain sequence with its context. Its target antigen remains unknown. The sample holds no much larger clone one base away, and base qualities are not on file. Whole blood was collected in K2EDTA tubes by collaborating institutions according to the institutions' own protocols. For TCRbeta analysis, collaborators shipped samples as frozen whole blood, isolated PBMCs, or DNA extracted from either of those sample types. The data were obtained in a study of blood T cell repertoires in COVID-19 (TCRdb year 2020). Concerning the study at large: Collaborator samples came from the United States, Italy and Spain and covered acute and convalescent phases of COVID-19. The sample metadata nearly always contained a de-identified subject ID, COVID-19 status, age in years and sex. The material from the prospective study consisted of cDNA or gDNA derived from T cells, B-cell-depleted T cells, or PBMCs. The repertoires were released in a freely available public database meant as a resource for research on the immune response to SARS-CoV-2. Samples came from the ongoing ImmuneRACE study (first 160 participants) plus 1,254 subjects from 6 global collaborators. Deeply sampled blood TCRbeta repertoires from subjects exposed to, actively infected with, or recovered from COVID-19 were included in the dataset. Where available, HLA class I and class II types were obtained from metadata supplied by the sample provider rather than from assay-based typing. On the study overall, not on this receptor specifically: Clinical and demographic metadata were provided uncurated, with the amount varying by source and participant.

For CDR1 and CDR2, the germline V gene lists SGHRS and YFSETQ. For this chain, trimming is 4 bases at the V end and 7 bases at the J end, and the number of junction bases without a gene match is 5. From the cysteine through the phenylalanine, the CDR3 covers 14 amino acids. This entry keeps only the CDR3 DNA: 42 bases, framed from base 1. TCRbeta CDR3 regions were amplified from genomic DNA using the immunoSEQ Assay, a bias-controlled multiplex PCR. In the authors' own workflow: The number of nucleated cells in each sample was estimated by amplification of reference gene primers within the assay. To quantify the absolute abundance of each unique TCRbeta CDR3 rearrangement, sequence reads were collapsed and filtered. For each sample, productive Simpson clonality was calculated as the square root of Simpson's diversity index across productive rearrangements. The immuneACCESS repertoire file appears here via TCRdb, limited to in-frame rearrangements. These files lack a portion of the clones; in checked studies, under half of the deficit traces to unresolved V genes, and the cause of the others is not known. The DNA gave D and trimming, while V, J and clone size come from that table. The sample contains fewer than 250,000 clones, 80% to 90% of them found a single time. Under 5% of the sample goes to the ten largest clones.

Source material: peripheral blood. The sequence is built from TRBV5-1 and TRBJ2-4; TRBD1 matches 10 bases in the middle. The sequence derives from a man over 45 with acute or convalescent COVID-19. The CDR3 region reads CASSQQGQGNIQYF. The sequenced DNA is TGCGCCAGCAGCCAACAGGGACAGGGGAACATTCAGTACTTC.